This TCR beta chain stems from a study of blood T cells in healthy people across ages. This clonotype was observed once. The antigen remains undetermined. For the second PCR, which ran for roughly 7 to 11 cycles, a sample-barcoded 5' primer and a J-beta primer mix were used. TCRdb re-called the 5' RACE reads through MiXCR, storing one row per CDR3 protein. The sample holds about 780,000 distinct CDR3 sequences; under 80% are singletons and the top ten take roughly 25%. Overall study results and limits: When set beside aged donors, long-lived donors presented more naive CD4+ cells and higher diversity. Those diversity estimates obtained from one million T cells were thought to be underestimates.

The germline V and J ends were trimmed by 5 bases and 0 bases, with 13 bases remaining between them. The CDR3 sequence is 15 residues long. Germline CDR1 reads SGHRS; CDR2 reads YFSETQ. Every sample had a minimum of 6 million PBMCs isolated. Total RNA amounts of at least 5.5 micrograms were extracted per sample. V is TRBV5-1 and J is TRBJ2-3; D may be TRBD1 (6 bases). This TCR came from a young man in good health. Source material: blood. The CDR3 DNA reads as TGCGCCAGCAGGGACACAGGGTATAGCACAGATACGCAGTATTTT. Its protein is CASRDTGYSTDTQYF.